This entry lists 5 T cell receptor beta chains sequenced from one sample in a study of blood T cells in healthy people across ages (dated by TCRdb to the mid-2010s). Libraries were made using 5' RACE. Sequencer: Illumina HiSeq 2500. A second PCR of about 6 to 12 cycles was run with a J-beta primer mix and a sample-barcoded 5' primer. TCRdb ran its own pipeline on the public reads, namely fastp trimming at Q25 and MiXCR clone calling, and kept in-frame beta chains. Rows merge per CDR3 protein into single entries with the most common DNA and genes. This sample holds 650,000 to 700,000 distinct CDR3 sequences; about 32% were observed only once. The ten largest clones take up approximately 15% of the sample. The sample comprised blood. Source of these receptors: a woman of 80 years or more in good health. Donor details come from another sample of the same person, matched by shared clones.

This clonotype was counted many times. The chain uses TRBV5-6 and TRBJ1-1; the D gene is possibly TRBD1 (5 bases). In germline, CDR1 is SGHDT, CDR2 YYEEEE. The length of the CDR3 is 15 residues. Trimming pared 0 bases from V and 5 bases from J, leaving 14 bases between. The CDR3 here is CASSLGPGAWTEAFF. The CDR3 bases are TGTGCCAGCAGCTTGGGGCCCGGGGCATGGACTGAAGCTTTCTTT.

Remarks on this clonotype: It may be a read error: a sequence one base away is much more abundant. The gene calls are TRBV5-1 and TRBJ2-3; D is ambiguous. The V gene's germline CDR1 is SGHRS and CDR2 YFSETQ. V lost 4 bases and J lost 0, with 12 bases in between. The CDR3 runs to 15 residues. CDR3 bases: TGCGCCAGCAGCCCCCCGGTACGGAGCACAGATACGCAGTATTTT. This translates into CASSPPVRSTDTQYF.

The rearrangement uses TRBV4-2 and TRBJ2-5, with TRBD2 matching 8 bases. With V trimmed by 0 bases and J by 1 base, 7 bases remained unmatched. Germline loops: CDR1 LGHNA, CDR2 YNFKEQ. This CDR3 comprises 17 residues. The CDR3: CASSQEQSSGFQETQYF. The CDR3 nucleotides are TGTGCCAGCAGCCAAGAGCAGTCTAGCGGGTTCCAAGAGACCCAGTACTTC.

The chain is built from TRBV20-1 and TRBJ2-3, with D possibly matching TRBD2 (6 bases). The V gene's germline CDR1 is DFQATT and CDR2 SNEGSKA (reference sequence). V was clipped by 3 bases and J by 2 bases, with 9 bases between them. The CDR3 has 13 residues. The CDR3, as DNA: TGCAGTGCTAGCCGGGACTCCACAGATACGCAGTATTTT. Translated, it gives CSASRDSTDTQYF.

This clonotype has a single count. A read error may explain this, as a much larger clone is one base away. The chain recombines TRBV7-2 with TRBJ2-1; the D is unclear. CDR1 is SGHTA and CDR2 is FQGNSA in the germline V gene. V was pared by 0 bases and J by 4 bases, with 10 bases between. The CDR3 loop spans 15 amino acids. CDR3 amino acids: CASSLAISAYNEQFF. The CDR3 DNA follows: TGTGCCAGCAGCTTAGCGATAAGTGCTTACAATGAGCAGTTCTTC.